This T cell receptor (beta chain) was recorded in a study of neoadjuvant anti-PD-1 for oral cavity cancer (dated by TCRdb to about 2021). As for the study more broadly: Three to four biweekly doses of nivolumab at 3 mg/kg were mostly administered to patients before curative-intent surgical resection. A fourth nivolumab dose was given around day 43 to patients without progression, and definitive surgical resection was performed in those patients on days 50-56. Under RECIST 1.1, patients with complete response, partial response or stable disease were classed as responders, and patients with progression were classed as non-responders. A roughly 35% response rate was observed in the parent correlative cohort, in which about a dozen patients were included. Overall results and qualifications from the work: The TCR analyses had only three patients in each response group, and the authors called for validation in larger cohorts. Larger post-treatment sizes of preexisting intratumoral clones correlated with greater tumor shrinkage, suggesting expansion of preexisting clones contributed to response. Higher pretreatment blood Treg/Th17 ratios correlated with higher pretreatment blood TCRbeta clonality and lower post-treatment tumor TCRbeta clonality.

The time point tag for this specimen amounts to: before neoadjuvant nivolumab. Patients had been newly diagnosed with stage II-IVA oral cavity squamous cell carcinoma, and no prior systemic or radiation treatment had been given to the patients. The cohort was made up of patients with locally advanced, HPV-negative oral cavity squamous cell carcinoma. Samples were obtained from a longitudinal correlative study of a single-arm phase II trial of neoadjuvant nivolumab in oral cavity squamous cell carcinoma. Subject-matched pre- and post-treatment PBMCs and tumors from three responders and three non-responders were subjected to genomic DNA-based TCRbeta sequencing. The Maxwell RSC DNA from Tissue kit was used to isolate genomic DNA from tumor tissue. In its sample, this clone was seen once. Its antigen specificity is not known. Base-call qualities are not available, and no considerably larger clone is one nucleotide away.

The CDR3, from cysteine to phenylalanine, totals 11 residues. The CDR3 DNA has 33 bases and is translated from base 1. V and J are truncated by 10 bases and 3 bases respectively, leaving an intervening sequence of 9 bases. Per the germline V gene, MNHNS is the CDR1 and SASEGT is the CDR2. Tumor libraries used mostly 4.5 to 6 ug of input genomic DNA for survey sequencing, with two replicates per sample. The immunoSEQ hsTCRbeta kit was used to prepare TCRbeta libraries according to the manufacturer's instructions. The finished libraries were brought together in one pool at approximately 3 nM, which was then read using an Illumina NovaSeq 6000 S4 flow cell. On the study's bioinformatics: The immunoSEQ Analyzer was used for raw data preprocessing and quality control. The analysis was restricted to productive rearrangements, with each unique CDR3 amino acid sequence defining a clonotype. Repertoire clonality was estimated as the Gini-Simpson index, which was calculated using the R package tcR. Student's t test was used to compare Gini indices, and Pearson correlation was used to assess associations with tumor size change. TCRdb holds this immuneACCESS table with in-frame rearrangements only. Some clones are missing; in checked studies, unresolved V genes explain under half, and the rest has no known cause. The V and J calls and the clone size are those of that table, but D and trimming were determined from the DNA. The sample table lists some 13,000 clones, roughly 60% of them with a count of one. The ten largest make up over 6.5% of the sample.

Sample: tumor tissue, taken before nivolumab (anti-PD-1) treatment. The sequence came from a person aged 40 to 85 with oral cavity squamous cell carcinoma. The donor label of this sample is uncertain. The rearranged chain carries TRBV6-1 and TRBJ2-5; a weak D assignment points to TRBD1 (6 bases agree). Read as DNA, the sequence is TGTGCCATAGGGGGAGAAGAGACCCAGTACTTC. It is translated as CAIGGEETQYF.